These T cell receptor beta chains were read from a single sample in a study of blood T cell repertoires in COVID-19. Assay used: immunoSEQ multiplex PCR; TCRdb lists only in-frame clones, some missing. The sample lists almost 400,000 clones, roughly 90% occurring once. Input material: PBMCs or T cells enriched from blood (not recorded which). The origin of the receptors is a young woman with acute COVID-19. Both conserved end residues are trimmed from each CDR3. The D gene is left open where the match is weak.

d_call j_call v_call cdr3_aa
TRBD1 TRBJ2-2 TRBV6-6 ASGKQGAETGELF
TRBD1 TRBJ1-4 TRBV12-5 ASGLTGVAEKLF
- TRBJ1-3 TRBV6-5 ASSYSETGGNTIY
- TRBJ2-2 TRBV2 ASSQQGPEGGELF
TRBD1 TRBJ1-2 TRBV29-1 SVADREGYGYT
- TRBJ1-2 TRBV29-1 SVGGQLRGYGYT
- TRBJ1-3 TRBV7-2 ASSLTLRGGSWGNTIY
TRBD1 TRBJ2-3 TRBV7-3 ASSRGQAIDTQY
- TRBJ1-2 TRBV29-1 SVMDGFWQGYGYT
- TRBJ1-1 TRBV21-1 APDGGGEMNTEAF
- TRBJ1-2 TRBV11-2 ASSYSQGLGYGYT
TRBD2 TRBJ2-1 TRBV12-5 ASALIAGAEQF
- TRBJ2-1 TRBV24-1 ATSDRSARSYNEQF
TRBD1 TRBJ2-7 TRBV3-1/TRBV3-2 ASSSGTGAYEQY
- TRBJ2-1 TRBV7-6 ASSGGGSEQF
- TRBJ1-4 TRBV7-9 ASSLGGDLNEKLF
- TRBJ1-5 TRBV15 ATSRATGGDQPQH
- TRBJ2-7 TRBV27 ASSFLPSYEQY
TRBD2 TRBJ2-7 TRBV7-9 ASSPVAGIVSEQY
- TRBJ1-5 TRBV7-9 ASTRISGDGNQPQH
- TRBJ2-3 TRBV14 ASSQGRETRY
- TRBJ1-4 TRBV30 ACWDNNEKLF
- TRBJ1-2 TRBV18 ASSQGVYGYT
TRBD1 TRBJ2-7 TRBV5-1 ASSFGTGRAYEQY
TRBD1 TRBJ1-1 TRBV27 ASRIRQGANTEAF
- TRBJ1-3 TRBV21-1 ASSKKGWGNTIY
- TRBJ2-1 TRBV5-1 ASSSGTGNEQF